A single sample gave rise to the 16 T cell receptor beta chains below, sequenced in a study of cytomegalovirus exposure and HLA in healthy donors. Data came from immunoSEQ multiplex PCR; TCRdb stores just in-frame clones and leaves some out. The sample shows about 120,000 clones, around 89% of them seen only once. The specimen was PBMCs. These receptors were obtained from a man between 18 and 29 years old in good health and CMV-seronegative.

V usage is TRBV11-3 and J usage is TRBJ2-2, with D perhaps TRBD1 (6 bases). The CDR3 runs to 14 residues. Trimming took off 5 bases at V and 1 base at J, with 8 bases between the two ends. Germline assignment: CDR1 SGHNT and CDR2 YENEEA. CDR3 amino acids: CASSGQMNTGELFF. DNA of the CDR3: TGTGCCAGCAGCGGACAGATGAACACCGGGGAGCTGTTTTTT.

The chain recombines TRBV20-1 with TRBJ1-5; D unresolved. CDR1 is DFQATT and CDR2 is SNEGSKA in the germline V gene (reference sequence). This CDR3 is 11 amino acids long. V was trimmed by 7 bases and J by 4 bases, leaving 8 bases between them. The CDR3 region is CSVDTNQPQHF. The CDR3 bases are TGCAGTGTAGACACAAATCAGCCCCAGCATTTT.

The rearrangement links TRBV5-1 to TRBJ1-1; D call uncertain. Germline assignment: CDR1 SGHRS and CDR2 YFSETQ. The CDR3 runs to 14 residues. V lost 2 bases and J 0 bases, leaving 8 bases between the germline ends. CDR3 sequence (DNA): TGCGCCAGCAGCTTAGGAGGAGTGAACACTGAAGCTTTCTTT. Translated: CASSLGGVNTEAFF.

This clone was seen a few times. The CDR3 protein is CASSISGNTGELFF. In nucleotides, the CDR3 is TGTGCCAGTAGTATATCGGGAAACACCGGGGAGCTGTTTTTT. This chain uses TRBV19 with TRBJ2-2; tentative D call: TRBD2 (5 bases). Germline assignment: CDR1 LNHDA and CDR2 SQIVND (reference sequence). CDR3 size: 14 residues. Trimming left V 2 bases short and J 2 bases short, with 6 bases between.

V and J are TRBV9 and TRBJ2-1, with 10 bases aligning to TRBD2. The CDR3 consists of 14 residues. Looked up from germline, CDR1 is SGDLS and CDR2 is YYNGEE. V trimming: 6 bases; J trimming: 5 bases; junction bases outside the gene matches: 5. CDR3 DNA: TGTGCCAGCAACAAAGCGGGGGGGAACAATGAGCAGTTCTTC. As protein: CASNKAGGNNEQFF.

The rearrangement joins TRBV10-3 to TRBJ1-2, with D tentatively TRBD1 (6 bases). The V end lost 2 bases, the J end lost 2 bases, and 15 bases lay between the germline ends. In germline, CDR1 is ENHRY, CDR2 SYGVKD. This CDR3 comprises 16 residues. CDR3 sequence reads: CAISEPIDRTNYGYTF. The CDR3 DNA is TGTGCCATCAGTGAGCCCATTGACAGGACAAACTATGGCTACACCTTC.

This clone came up a few times. V and J are TRBV5-1 and TRBJ2-7; TRBD1 agrees at 8 bases. The CDR3 has 14 residues. V was pared by 0 bases and J by 5 bases, with 4 bases of the junction left unmatched. Germline values: CDR1 SGHRS, CDR2 YFSETQ. The CDR3 region is CASSLGQGTDEQYF. CDR3 DNA: TGCGCCAGCAGCTTGGGACAGGGGACCGACGAGCAGTACTTC. Filled out from reference TRBV5-1 and TRBJ2-7, the complete variable domain reads KAGVTQTPRYLIKTRGQQVTLSCSPISGHRSVSWYQQTPGQGLQFLFEYFSETQRNKGNFPGRFSGRQFSNSRSEMNVSTLELGDSALYLCASSLGQGTDEQYFGPGTRLTVT.

The chain couples TRBV6-5 to TRBJ1-1; a weak D match, TRBD1 (6 bases). Germline CDR1 is MNHEY and CDR2 is SVGAGI. V was clipped by 1 base and J by 0 bases, with 12 bases between them. The CDR3 is 16 amino acids. As DNA, the CDR3 is TGTGCCAGCAGTTACTACAGGGCTACGATGAACACTGAAGCTTTCTTT. This translates into CASSYYRATMNTEAFF.

This chain links TRBV6-6 with TRBJ2-7; D possibly corresponds to TRBD1 (6 bases). The germline gives CDR1 MNHNY, CDR2 SVGAGI (reference sequence). This CDR3 is 16 amino acids long. The ends were cut back, 5 bases at V and 0 bases at J, with 17 bases in the middle. The CDR3 DNA reads TGTGCCAGCAGTATACAAATCGGACAGAGCTCCTACGAGCAGTACTTC. Its protein is CASSIQIGQSSYEQYF.

The chain carries TRBV7-9 and TRBJ2-1, with no clear D. V lost 5 bases and J 8 bases, leaving 13 bases between the germline ends. Germline V gene data show CDR1 as SEHNR and CDR2 as FQNEAQ (reference sequence). CDR3 length: 13 residues. Here the CDR3 DNA reads TGTGCCAGCAGCCACCCCCGAAGCGATGAGCAGTTCTTC. Protein product: CASSHPRSDEQFF.

The V gene is TRBV28, the J gene TRBJ2-7; 11 bases are a match to TRBD1. CDR3 length equals 13 residues. Germline CDR1 reads MDHEN; CDR2 reads SYDVKM. Losses at the gene ends were 10 bases for V and 7 bases for J; bases not matched to a gene: 9. This chain's CDR3 is CAILTGQGGEQYF. For the CDR3, the DNA is TGTGCCATCCTCACGGGACAGGGGGGGGAGCAGTACTTC.

The chain couples TRBV5-6 to TRBJ2-2, with unresolved D. CDR3 size: 14 residues. Trimming shortened V by 2 bases and J by 9 bases, and 14 bases separated the two germline ends. Per the germline V gene, CDR1 is SGHDT and CDR2 is YYEEEE. CDR3 sequence: CASSFELGARELFF. As DNA, the CDR3 is TGTGCCAGCAGCTTCGAACTCGGTGCCCGGGAGCTGTTTTTT.

This clone was seen a few times. The V and J genes are TRBV5-4 and TRBJ1-1; D might be TRBD1 (5 bases). CDR3 length: 15 amino acids. Between the trimmed V and J ends, which lost 0 bases and 1 base, there was a span of 10 bases. CDR1 is SGHNT, CDR2 YYREEE, per germline (reference sequence). This chain's CDR3 is CASSLVGHQNTEAFF. DNA for the CDR3: TGTGCCAGCAGCTTGGTAGGACACCAGAACACTGAAGCTTTCTTT.

The V call is TRBV7-9, the J call TRBJ1-3; D is undetermined. Deletions cut 2 bases from V and 4 bases from J, with 12 bases between. Germline V gives CDR1 SEHNR, CDR2 FQNEAQ (reference sequence). The CDR3 sequence is 15 residues long. CDR3 DNA sequence: TGTGCCAGCAGCTTATTTGAGTTGTCAGGAAACACCATATATTTT. It is translated as CASSLFELSGNTIYF.

This rearrangement joins TRBV28 to TRBJ1-2; 7 bases map to TRBD1. The CDR3 has 12 amino acids. V lost 9 bases, J lost 6 bases, and 7 bases stayed unmatched. CDR1 and CDR2 from the germline V gene are MDHEN and SYDVKM. The CDR3 sequence is CASMGQLNGYTF. The CDR3 DNA is TGTGCCAGTATGGGACAGCTAAATGGCTACACCTTC.

The chain recombines TRBV4-1 with TRBJ2-5, with D possibly matching TRBD1 (5 bases). The V gene's germline CDR1 is MGHRA and CDR2 YSYEKL. V lost 2 bases to trimming and J lost 2 bases, with 9 bases between them. This CDR3 has 14 residues. The CDR3 loop is CASSQLTGQETQYF. CDR3 nucleotide sequence: TGCGCCAGCAGCCAACTAACAGGTCAAGAGACCCAGTACTTC.